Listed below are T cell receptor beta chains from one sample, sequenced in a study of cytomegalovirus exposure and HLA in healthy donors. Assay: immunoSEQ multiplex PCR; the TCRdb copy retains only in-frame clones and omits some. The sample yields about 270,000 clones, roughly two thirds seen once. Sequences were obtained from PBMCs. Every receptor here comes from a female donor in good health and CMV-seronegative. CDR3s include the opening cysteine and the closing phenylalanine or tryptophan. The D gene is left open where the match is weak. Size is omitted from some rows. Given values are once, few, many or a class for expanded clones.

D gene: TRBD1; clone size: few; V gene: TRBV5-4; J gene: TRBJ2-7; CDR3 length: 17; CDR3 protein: CASSEGDRGLLSYEQYF; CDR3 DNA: TGTGCCAGCAGTGAGGGGGACAGGGGTCTCTTGTCCTACGAGCAGTACTTC
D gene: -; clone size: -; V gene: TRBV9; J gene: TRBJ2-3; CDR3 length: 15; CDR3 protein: CASSVGTRRTDTQYF; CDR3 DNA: TGTGCCAGCAGCGTAGGTACTAGACGCACAGATACGCAGTATTTT
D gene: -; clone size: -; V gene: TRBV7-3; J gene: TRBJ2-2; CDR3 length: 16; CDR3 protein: CASSLTFTPNTGELFF; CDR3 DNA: TGTGCCAGCAGCTTAACCTTTACACCGAACACCGGGGAGCTGTTTTTT
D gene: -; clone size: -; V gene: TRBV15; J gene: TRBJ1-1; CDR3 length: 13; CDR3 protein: CATSSSQAGEAFF; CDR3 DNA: TGTGCCACCAGCAGCTCGCAGGCAGGTGAAGCTTTCTTT
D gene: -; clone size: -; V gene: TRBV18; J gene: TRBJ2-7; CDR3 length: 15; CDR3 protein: CASSPTLLGADEQYF; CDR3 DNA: TGTGCCAGCTCACCAACGTTGTTAGGGGCCGACGAGCAGTACTTC
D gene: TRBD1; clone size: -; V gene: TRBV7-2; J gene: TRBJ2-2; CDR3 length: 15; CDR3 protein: CASSLAGQGAGELFF; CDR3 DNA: TGTGCCAGCAGCTTAGCCGGACAGGGAGCCGGGGAGCTGTTTTTT
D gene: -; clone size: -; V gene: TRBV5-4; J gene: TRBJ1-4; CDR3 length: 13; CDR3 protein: CASSSPFGEKLFF; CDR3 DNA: TGTGCCAGCAGCTCTCCTTTCGGGGAAAAACTGTTTTTT
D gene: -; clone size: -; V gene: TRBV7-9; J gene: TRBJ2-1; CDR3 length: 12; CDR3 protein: CSSSLTSWEQFF; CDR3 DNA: TGTTCCAGCAGCTTAACTAGCTGGGAGCAGTTCTTC
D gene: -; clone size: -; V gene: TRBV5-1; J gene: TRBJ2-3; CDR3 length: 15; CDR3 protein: CASSLDGASTDTQYF; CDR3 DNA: TGCGCCAGCAGCTTGGATGGGGCCTCCACAGATACGCAGTATTTT
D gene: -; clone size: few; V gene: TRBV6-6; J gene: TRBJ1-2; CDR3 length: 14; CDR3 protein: CASRGESDVAGYTF; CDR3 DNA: TGTGCCAGCAGAGGCGAGTCAGATGTAGCGGGCTACACCTTC
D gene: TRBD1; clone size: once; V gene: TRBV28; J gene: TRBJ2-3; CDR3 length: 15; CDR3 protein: CASRSQTGVTDTQYF; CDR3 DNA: TGTGCCAGCAGGTCCCAAACAGGGGTTACAGATACGCAGTATTTT
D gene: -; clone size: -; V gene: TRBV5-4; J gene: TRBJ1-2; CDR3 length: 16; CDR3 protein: CASSLPRTALLYGYTF; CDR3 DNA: TGTGCCAGCAGCTTGCCCAGGACAGCCTTATTATATGGCTACACCTTC
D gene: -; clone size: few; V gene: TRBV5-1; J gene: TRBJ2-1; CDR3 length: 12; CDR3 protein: CASSLANNEQFF; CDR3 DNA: TGCGCCAGCAGCTTGGCCAACAATGAGCAGTTCTTC
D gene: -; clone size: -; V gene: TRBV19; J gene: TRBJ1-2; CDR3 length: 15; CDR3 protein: CASSIVDSGNYGYTF; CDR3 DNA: TGTGCCAGTAGTATAGTCGACTCGGGTAACTATGGCTACACCTTC
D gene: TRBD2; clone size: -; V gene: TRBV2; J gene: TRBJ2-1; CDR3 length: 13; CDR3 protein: CASETSGSSEQFF; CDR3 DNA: TGTGCCAGCGAGACTAGCGGGAGCAGTGAGCAGTTCTTC
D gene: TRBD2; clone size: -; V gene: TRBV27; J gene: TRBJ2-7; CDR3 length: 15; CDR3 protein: CASSLWREGLGEQYF; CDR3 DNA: TGTGCCAGCAGTTTATGGCGGGAGGGCCTGGGGGAGCAGTACTTC
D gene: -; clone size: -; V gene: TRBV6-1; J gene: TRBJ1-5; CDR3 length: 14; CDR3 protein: CASSPAGPRGPQHF; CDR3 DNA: TGTGCCAGCAGTCCGGCCGGACCTCGGGGGCCCCAGCATTTT